This TCR beta chain was identified in a study of CD8+CD57+ T cells in acquired aplastic anemia. This CDR3 contains 16 residues. The ends lost 8 bases at V and 1 base at J; junction bases unmatched: 12. Germline CDR1 reads SGHTA; CDR2 reads FQGNSA. The sample holds many counts of this clonotype. Profiling of TCR beta VDJ combinations and CDR3 sequences used genomic DNA as template. TCRdb re-derived calls from the reads in MiXCR, one entry per CDR3 protein. The profile shows about 400,000 distinct CDR3 sequences, 65% to 75% of them singletons. This receptor was identified in a human donor in good health, serving as a control. The chain has TRBV7-2 and TRBJ2-5; TRBD2 matches at 8 bases. The sequencing input was sorted CD4+, CD8+, or CD8+CD57+ T cells (not recorded which) from PBMCs. CDR3: CASGSGGAGGQETQYF. In nucleotides, the CDR3 is TGTGCCAGCGGTTCGGGCGGCGCGGGGGGCCAAGAGACCCAGTACTTC.